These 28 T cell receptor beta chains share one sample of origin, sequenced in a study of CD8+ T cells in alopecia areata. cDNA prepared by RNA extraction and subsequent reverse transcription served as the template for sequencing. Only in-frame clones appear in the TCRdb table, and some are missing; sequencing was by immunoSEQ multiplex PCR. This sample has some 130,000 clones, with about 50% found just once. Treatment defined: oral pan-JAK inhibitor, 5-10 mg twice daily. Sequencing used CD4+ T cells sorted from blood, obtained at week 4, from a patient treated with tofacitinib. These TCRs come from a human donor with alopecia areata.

The CDR3 reads CAWSVLGGPYEQYF. DNA for the CDR3: TGTGCCTGGAGTGTACTAGGGGGGCCCTACGAGCAGTACTTC. The V gene is TRBV30, the J gene TRBJ2-7, with D perhaps given as TRBD1 or TRBD2 (6 bases each). CDR3 length equals 14 residues. Germline CDR1 and CDR2: GTSNPN and SVGIG (reference sequence). With 0 bases removed from V and 2 bases from J, the gap between germline ends came to 11 bases.

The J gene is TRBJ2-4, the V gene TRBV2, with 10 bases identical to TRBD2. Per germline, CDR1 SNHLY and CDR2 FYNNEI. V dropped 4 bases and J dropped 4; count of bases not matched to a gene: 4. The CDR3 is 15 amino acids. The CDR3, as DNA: TGTGCCAGCAGTGGGGGGGGACTAGCGAAAAACATTCAGTACTTC. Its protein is CASSGGGLAKNIQYF.

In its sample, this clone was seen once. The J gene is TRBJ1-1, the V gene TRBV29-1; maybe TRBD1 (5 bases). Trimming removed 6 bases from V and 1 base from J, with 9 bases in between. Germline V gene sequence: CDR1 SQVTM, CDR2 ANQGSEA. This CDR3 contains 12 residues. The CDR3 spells CSVVQGNTEAFF. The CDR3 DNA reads TGCAGCGTCGTTCAGGGGAACACTGAAGCTTTCTTT.

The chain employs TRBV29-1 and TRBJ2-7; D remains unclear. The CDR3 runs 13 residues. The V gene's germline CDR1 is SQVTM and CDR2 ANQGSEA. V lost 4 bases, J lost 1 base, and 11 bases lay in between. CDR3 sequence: CSVAQILSYEQYF. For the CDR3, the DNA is TGCAGCGTTGCACAGATCTTATCCTACGAGCAGTACTTC.

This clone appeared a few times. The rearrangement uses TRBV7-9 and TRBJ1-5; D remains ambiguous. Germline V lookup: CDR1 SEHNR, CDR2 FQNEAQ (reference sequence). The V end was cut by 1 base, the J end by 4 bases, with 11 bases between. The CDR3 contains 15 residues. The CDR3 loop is CASSLVPPANQPQHF. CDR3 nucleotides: TGTGCCAGCAGCTTAGTCCCGCCCGCTAATCAGCCCCAGCATTTT.

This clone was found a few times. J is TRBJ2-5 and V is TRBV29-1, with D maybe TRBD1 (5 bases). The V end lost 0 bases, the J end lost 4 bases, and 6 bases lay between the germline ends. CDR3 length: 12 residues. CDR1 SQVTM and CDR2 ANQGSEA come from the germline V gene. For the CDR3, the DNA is TGCAGCGTTGAAGATCAGGGAGAGACCCAGTACTTC. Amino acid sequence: CSVEDQGETQYF. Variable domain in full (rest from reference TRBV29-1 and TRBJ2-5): SAVISQKPSRDICQRGTSLTIQCQVDSQVTMMFWYRQQPGQSLTLIATANQGSEATYESGFVIDKFPISRPNLTFSTLTVSNMSPEDSSIYLCSVEDQGETQYFGPGTRLLVL.

CDR3 in DNA: TGCAGCGTTGTCACAGATACGCAGTATTTT. Protein sequence: CSVVTDTQYF. The gene calls are TRBV29-1 and TRBJ2-3; D is unresolved. There are 10 residues in the CDR3. CDR1 is SQVTM and CDR2 is ANQGSEA in the germline V gene. V lost 4 bases, J lost 2 bases, and 1 base lay in between.

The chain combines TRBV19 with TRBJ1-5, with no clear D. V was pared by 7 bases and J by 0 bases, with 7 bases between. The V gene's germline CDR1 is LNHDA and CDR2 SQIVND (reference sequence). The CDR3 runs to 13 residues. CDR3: CASTEYSNQPQHF. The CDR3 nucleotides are TGTGCCAGTACAGAGTATAGCAATCAGCCCCAGCATTTT.

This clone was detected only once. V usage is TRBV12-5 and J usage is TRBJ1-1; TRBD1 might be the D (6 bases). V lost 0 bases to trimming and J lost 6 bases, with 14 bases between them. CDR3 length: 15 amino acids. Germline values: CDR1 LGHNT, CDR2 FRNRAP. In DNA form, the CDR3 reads TGTGCTAGTGGTTTGGTCCTCCGGGACACCCCTGAAGCTTTCTTT. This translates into CASGLVLRDTPEAFF.

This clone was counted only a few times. CDR3 DNA sequence: TGTGCCTGGAGTGAAGAGGGGAACACTGAAGCTTTCTTT. Its protein product is CAWSEEGNTEAFF. The chain is built from TRBV30 and TRBJ1-1; D is ambiguous. This CDR3 comprises 13 residues. V lost 1 base, J lost 1 base, and 7 bases lay in between. CDR1 GTSNPN and CDR2 SVGIG come from the germline V gene (reference sequence).

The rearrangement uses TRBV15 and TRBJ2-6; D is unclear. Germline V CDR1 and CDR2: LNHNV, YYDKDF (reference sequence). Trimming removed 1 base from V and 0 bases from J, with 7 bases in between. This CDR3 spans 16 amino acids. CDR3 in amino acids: CATSRGGNSGANVLTF. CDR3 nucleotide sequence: TGTGCCACCAGCAGAGGCGGTAACTCTGGGGCCAACGTCCTGACTTTC. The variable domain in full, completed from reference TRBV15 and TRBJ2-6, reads DAMVIQNPRYQVTQFGKPVTLSCSQTLNHNVMYWYQQKSSQAPKLLFHYYDKDFNNEADTPDNFQSRRPNTSFCFLDIRSPGLGDTAMYLCATSRGGNSGANVLTFGAGSRLTVL.

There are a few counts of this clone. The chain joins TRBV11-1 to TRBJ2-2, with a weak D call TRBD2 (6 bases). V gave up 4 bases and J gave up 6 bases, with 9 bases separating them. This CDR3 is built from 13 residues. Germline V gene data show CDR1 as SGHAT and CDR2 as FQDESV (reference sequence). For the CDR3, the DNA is TGTGCCAGCAGCTCATGGGGGGCCGGGGAGCTGTTTTTT. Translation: CASSSWGAGELFF.

The CDR3 DNA reads as TGTGCCAGCAGTTACGGGAGACAAACTTCACCCCTCCACTTT. Translation gives CASSYGRQTSPLHF. This chain connects TRBV6-5 to TRBJ1-6; D unresolved. V lost 2 bases and J lost 9, with 11 bases in between. The germline V gene encodes CDR1 MNHEY and CDR2 SVGAGI. The CDR3 contains 14 residues.

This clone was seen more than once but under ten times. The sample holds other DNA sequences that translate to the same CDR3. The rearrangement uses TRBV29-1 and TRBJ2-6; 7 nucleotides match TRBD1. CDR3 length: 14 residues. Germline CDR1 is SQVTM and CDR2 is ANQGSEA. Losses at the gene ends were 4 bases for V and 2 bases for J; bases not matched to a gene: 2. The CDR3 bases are TGCAGCGTTGGAGACAGGGCTGGGGCCAACGTCCTGACTTTC. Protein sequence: CSVGDRAGANVLTF.

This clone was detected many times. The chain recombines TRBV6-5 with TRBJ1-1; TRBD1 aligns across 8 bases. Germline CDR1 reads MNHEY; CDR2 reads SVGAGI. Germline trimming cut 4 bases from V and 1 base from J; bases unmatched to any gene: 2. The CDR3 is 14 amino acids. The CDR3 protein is CASSWTGKNTEAFF. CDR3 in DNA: TGTGCCAGCAGTTGGACAGGGAAGAACACTGAAGCTTTCTTT.

CDR3 nucleotides: TGCGCCAGCAGCCGGTGGGGGGAGACGGATTCACCCCTCCACTTT. It is translated as CASSRWGETDSPLHF. The chain is built from TRBV5-1 and TRBJ1-6; D might be TRBD1 (5 bases). The V gene's germline CDR1 is SGHRS and CDR2 YFSETQ. The CDR3 totals 15 residues. V was cut by 4 bases and J by 8 bases, with 16 bases left in between.

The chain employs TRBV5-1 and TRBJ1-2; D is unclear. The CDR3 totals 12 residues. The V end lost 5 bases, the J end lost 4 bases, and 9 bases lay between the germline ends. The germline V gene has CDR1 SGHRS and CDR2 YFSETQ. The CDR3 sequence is CASSKESYGYTF. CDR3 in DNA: TGCGCCAGCAGTAAGGAAAGCTATGGCTACACCTTC.

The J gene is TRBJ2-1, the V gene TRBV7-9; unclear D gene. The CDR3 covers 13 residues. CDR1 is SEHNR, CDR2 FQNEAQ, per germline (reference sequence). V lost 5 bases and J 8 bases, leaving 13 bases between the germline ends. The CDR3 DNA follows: TGTGCCAGCAGCCCCGGTATTGAGGATGAGCAGTTCTTC. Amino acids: CASSPGIEDEQFF.

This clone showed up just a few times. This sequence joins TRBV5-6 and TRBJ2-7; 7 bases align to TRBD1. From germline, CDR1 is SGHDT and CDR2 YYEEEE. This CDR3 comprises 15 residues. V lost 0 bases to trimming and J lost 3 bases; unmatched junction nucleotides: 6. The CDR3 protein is CASSLEGAGGYEQYF. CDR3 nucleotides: TGTGCCAGCAGCTTGGAGGGGGCAGGGGGCTACGAGCAGTACTTC. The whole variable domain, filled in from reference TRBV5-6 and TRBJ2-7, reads DAGVTQSPTHLIKTRGQQVTLRCSPKSGHDTVSWYQQALGQGPQFIFQYYEEEERQRGNFPDRFSGHQFPNYSSELNVNALLLGDSALYLCASSLEGAGGYEQYFGPGTRLTVT.

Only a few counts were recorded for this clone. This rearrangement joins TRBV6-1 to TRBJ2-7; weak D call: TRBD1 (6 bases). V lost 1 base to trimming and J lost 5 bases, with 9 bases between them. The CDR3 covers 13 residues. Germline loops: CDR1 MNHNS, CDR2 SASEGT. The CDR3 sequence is CASSEGQADEQYF. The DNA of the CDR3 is TGTGCCAGCAGTGAAGGACAGGCGGACGAGCAGTACTTC.

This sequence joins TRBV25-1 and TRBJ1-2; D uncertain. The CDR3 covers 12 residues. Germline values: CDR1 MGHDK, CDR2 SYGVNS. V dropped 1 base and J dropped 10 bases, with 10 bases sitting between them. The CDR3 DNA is TGTGCCAGCAGTGAATCGGGAGTTCACTACACCTTC. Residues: CASSESGVHYTF.

The CDR3 coding sequence is TGTGCCAGCAGCTCCGACCGTAACTATGGCTACACCTTC. Amino acid sequence: CASSSDRNYGYTF. The V and J genes are TRBV2 and TRBJ1-2; D remains unclear. Germline CDR1 is SNHLY and CDR2 is FYNNEI. This CDR3 contains 13 residues. Trimming left V 6 bases short and J 1 base short, with 9 bases between.

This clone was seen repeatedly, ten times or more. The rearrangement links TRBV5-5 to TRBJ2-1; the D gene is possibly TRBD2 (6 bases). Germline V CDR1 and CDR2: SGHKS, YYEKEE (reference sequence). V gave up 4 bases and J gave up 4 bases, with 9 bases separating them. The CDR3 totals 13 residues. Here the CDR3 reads CASSPGEYNEQFF. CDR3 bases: TGTGCCAGCAGCCCGGGGGAGTACAATGAGCAGTTCTTC.

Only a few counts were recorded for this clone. In nucleotides, the CDR3 is TGCAGCGTTGTCTCGGGACCCACCAACACCGGGGAGCTGTTTTTT. Protein sequence: CSVVSGPTNTGELFF. This chain connects TRBV29-1 to TRBJ2-2; D might be TRBD1 or TRBD2, each matching 5 bases. Trimming removed 4 bases at V and 2 bases at J, with 14 bases between. This CDR3 region has 15 residues. Germline V gene sequence: CDR1 SQVTM, CDR2 ANQGSEA.

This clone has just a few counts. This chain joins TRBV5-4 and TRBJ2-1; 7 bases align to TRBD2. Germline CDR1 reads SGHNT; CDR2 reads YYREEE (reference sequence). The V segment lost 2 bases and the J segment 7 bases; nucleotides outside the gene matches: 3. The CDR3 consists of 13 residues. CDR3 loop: CASSFQGGNEQFF. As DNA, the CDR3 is TGTGCCAGCAGCTTCCAGGGAGGGAATGAGCAGTTCTTC.

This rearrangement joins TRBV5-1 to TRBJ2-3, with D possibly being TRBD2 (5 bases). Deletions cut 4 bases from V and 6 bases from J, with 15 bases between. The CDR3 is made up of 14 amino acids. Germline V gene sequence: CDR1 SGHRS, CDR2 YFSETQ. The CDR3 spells CASSPSPTGDTQYF. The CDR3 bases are TGCGCCAGCAGCCCTAGCCCCACCGGGGATACGCAGTATTTT.

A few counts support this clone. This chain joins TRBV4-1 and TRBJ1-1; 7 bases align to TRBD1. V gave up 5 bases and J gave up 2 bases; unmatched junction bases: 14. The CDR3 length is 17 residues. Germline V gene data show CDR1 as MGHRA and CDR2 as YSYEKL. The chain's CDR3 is CASSGGAIGGRNTEAFF. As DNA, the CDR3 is TGCGCCAGCAGCGGAGGGGCGATAGGGGGCAGAAACACTGAAGCTTTCTTT.

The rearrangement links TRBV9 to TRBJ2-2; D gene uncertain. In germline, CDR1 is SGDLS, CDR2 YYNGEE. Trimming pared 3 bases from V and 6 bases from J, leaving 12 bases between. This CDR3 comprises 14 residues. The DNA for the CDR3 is TGTGCCAGCAGCGCCCCTCCTCAATCCGGGGAGCTGTTTTTT. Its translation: CASSAPPQSGELFF.